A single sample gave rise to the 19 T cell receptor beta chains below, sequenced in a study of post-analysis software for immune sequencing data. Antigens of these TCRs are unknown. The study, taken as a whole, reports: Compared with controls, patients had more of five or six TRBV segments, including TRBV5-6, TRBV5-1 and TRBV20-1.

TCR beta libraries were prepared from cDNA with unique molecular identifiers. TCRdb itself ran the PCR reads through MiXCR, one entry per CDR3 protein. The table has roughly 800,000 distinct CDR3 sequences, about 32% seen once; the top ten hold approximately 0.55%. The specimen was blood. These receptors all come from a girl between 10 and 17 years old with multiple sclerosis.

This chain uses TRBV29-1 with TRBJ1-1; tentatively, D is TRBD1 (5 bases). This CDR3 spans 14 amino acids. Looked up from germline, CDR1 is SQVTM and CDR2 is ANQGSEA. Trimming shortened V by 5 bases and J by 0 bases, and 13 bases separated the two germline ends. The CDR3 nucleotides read TGCAGCGTTATCCGGGGGGGGATGAACACTGAAGCTTTCTTT. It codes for CSVIRGGMNTEAFF.

The CDR3 here is CASRHGTGDGYTF. DNA for the CDR3: TGTGCCAGCAGACACGGGACAGGGGACGGCTACACCTTC. This chain joins TRBV7-9 and TRBJ1-2; 10 bases match TRBD1. Germline V gene lookup returns CDR1 SEHNR and CDR2 FQNEAQ (reference sequence). The CDR3 totals 13 residues. J was trimmed by 8 bases and V by 6 bases; bases with no gene match: 6.

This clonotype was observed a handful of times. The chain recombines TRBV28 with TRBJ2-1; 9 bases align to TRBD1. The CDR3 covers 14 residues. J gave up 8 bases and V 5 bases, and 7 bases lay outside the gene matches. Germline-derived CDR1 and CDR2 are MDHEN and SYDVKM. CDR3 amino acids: CASSGWDRAHEQFF. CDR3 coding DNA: TGTGCCAGCAGTGGATGGGACAGGGCCCATGAGCAGTTCTTC.

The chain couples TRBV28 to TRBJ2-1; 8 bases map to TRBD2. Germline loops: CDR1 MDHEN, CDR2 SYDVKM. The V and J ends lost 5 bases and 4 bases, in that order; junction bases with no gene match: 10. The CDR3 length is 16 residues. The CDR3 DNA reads TGTGCCAGCAGTGGGATTAGCGGGACCTTATACAATGAGCAGTTCTTC. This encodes CASSGISGTLYNEQFF.

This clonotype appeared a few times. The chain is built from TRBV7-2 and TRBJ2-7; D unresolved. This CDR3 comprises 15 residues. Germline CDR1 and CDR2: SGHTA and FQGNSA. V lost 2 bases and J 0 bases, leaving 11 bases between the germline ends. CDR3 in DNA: TGTGCCAGCAGCTTAAGGCCCTTTTCCTCCTACGAGCAGTACTTC. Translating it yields CASSLRPFSSYEQYF.

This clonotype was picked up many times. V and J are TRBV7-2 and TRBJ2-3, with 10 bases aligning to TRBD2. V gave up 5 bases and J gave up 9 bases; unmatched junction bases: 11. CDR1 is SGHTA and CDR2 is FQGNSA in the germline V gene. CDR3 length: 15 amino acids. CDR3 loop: CASSPDGLAGDTQYF. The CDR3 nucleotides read TGTGCCAGCAGCCCCGACGGGCTAGCGGGAGACACGCAGTATTTT.

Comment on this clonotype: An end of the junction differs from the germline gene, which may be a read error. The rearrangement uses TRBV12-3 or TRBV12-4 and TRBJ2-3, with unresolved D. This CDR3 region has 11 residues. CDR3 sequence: CASSLGDAQYF. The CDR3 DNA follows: TGTGCCAGCAGTTTAGGAGATGCGCAGTATTTT.

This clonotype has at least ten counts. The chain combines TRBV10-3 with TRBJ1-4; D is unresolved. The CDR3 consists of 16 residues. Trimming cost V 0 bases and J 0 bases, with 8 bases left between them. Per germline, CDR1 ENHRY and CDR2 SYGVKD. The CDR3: CAISESGGPTNEKLFF. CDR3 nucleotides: TGTGCCATCAGTGAGTCCGGAGGGCCAACTAATGAAAAACTGTTTTTT.

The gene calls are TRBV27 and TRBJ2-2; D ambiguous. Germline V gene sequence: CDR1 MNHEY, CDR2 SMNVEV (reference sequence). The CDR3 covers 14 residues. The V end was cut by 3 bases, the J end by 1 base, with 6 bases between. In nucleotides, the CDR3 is TGTGCCAGCAGTTTTCAGAGGAACACCGGGGAGCTGTTTTTT. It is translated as CASSFQRNTGELFF.

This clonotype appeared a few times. The CDR3 DNA sequence: TGTGCCACCGGGACGGGTAGCACAGATACGCAGTATTTT. It translates to CATGTGSTDTQYF. This sequence joins TRBV19 and TRBJ2-3; D tentatively fits TRBD1 or TRBD2 (5 bases each). Germline values: CDR1 LNHDA, CDR2 SQIVND (reference sequence). This CDR3 spans 13 amino acids. V was trimmed by 10 bases and J by 0 bases, leaving 11 bases between them.

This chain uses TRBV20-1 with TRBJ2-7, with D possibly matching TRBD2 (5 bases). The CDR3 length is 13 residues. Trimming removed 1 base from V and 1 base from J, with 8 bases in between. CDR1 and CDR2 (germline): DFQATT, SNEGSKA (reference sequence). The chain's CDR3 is CSARVSGSYEQYF. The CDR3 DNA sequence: TGCAGTGCTAGAGTCTCGGGATCCTACGAGCAGTACTTC.

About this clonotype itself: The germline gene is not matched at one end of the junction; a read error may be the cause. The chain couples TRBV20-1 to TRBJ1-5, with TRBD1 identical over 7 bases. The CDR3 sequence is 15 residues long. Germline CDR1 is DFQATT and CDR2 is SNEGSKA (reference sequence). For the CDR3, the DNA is TGCAGTACTAGCCATGTACAGGGGAGCAATCAGCCCCAGCATTTT. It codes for CSTSHVQGSNQPQHF.

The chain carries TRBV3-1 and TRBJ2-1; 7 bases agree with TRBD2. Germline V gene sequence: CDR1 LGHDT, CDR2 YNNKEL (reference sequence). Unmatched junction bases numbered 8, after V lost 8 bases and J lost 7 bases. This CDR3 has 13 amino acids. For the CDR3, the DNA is TGTGCCAGCGGACTAGGGTTAGGGAATGAGCAGTTCTTC. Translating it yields CASGLGLGNEQFF.

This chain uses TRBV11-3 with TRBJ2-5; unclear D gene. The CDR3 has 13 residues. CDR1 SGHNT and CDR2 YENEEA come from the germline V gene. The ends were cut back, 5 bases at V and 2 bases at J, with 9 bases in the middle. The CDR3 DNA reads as TGTGCCAGCAGCCCACCGAATCAAGAGACCCAGTACTTC. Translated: CASSPPNQETQYF. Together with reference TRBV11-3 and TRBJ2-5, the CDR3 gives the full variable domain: EAGVVQSPRYKIIEKKQPVAFWCNPISGHNTLYWYLQNLGQGPELLIRYENEEAVDDSQLPKDRFSAERLKGVDSTLKIQPAELGDSAVYLCASSPPNQETQYFGPGTRLLVL.

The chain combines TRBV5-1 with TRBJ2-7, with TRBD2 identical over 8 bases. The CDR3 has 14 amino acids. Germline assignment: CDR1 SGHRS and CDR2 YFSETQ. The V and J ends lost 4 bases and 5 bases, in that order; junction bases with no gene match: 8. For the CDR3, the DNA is TGCGCCAGCAGCCCCTACGGGAGGGCTGACGAGCAGTACTTC. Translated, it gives CASSPYGRADEQYF.

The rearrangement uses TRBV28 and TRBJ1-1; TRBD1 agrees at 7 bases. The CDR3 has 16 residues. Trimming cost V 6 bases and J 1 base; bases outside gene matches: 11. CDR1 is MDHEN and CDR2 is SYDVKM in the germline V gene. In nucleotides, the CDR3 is TGTGCCAGCAGCCCCGACAGGGTTTCAGGGAACACTGAAGCTTTCTTT. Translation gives CASSPDRVSGNTEAFF.

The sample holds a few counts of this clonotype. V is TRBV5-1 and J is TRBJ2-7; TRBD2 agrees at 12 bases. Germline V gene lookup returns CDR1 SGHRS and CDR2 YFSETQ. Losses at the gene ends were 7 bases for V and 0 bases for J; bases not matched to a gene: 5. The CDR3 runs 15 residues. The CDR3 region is CASRLTSGSSYEQYF. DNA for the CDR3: TGCGCCAGCCGCCTGACTAGCGGGAGCTCCTACGAGCAGTACTTC. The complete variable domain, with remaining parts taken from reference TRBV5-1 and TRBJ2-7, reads KAGVTQTPRYLIKTRGQQVTLSCSPISGHRSVSWYQQTPGQGLQFLFEYFSETQRNKGNFPGRFSGRQFSNSRSEMNVSTLELGDSALYLCASRLTSGSSYEQYFGPGTRLTVT.

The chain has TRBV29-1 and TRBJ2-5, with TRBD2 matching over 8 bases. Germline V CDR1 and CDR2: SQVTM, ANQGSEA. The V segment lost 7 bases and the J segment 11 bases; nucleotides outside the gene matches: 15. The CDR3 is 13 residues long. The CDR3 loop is CSDTAGVSNEQYF. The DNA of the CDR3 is TGCAGCGATACAGCGGGAGTGTCCAATGAGCAGTACTTC.

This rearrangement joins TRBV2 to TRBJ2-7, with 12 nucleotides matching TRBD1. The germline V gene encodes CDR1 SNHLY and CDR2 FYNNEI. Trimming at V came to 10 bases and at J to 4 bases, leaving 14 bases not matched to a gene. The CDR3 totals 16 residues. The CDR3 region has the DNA TGTGCCACGCGAAGGGGACAGGGGGCGACTAGGTACGAGCAGTACTTC. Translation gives CATRRGQGATRYEQYF.